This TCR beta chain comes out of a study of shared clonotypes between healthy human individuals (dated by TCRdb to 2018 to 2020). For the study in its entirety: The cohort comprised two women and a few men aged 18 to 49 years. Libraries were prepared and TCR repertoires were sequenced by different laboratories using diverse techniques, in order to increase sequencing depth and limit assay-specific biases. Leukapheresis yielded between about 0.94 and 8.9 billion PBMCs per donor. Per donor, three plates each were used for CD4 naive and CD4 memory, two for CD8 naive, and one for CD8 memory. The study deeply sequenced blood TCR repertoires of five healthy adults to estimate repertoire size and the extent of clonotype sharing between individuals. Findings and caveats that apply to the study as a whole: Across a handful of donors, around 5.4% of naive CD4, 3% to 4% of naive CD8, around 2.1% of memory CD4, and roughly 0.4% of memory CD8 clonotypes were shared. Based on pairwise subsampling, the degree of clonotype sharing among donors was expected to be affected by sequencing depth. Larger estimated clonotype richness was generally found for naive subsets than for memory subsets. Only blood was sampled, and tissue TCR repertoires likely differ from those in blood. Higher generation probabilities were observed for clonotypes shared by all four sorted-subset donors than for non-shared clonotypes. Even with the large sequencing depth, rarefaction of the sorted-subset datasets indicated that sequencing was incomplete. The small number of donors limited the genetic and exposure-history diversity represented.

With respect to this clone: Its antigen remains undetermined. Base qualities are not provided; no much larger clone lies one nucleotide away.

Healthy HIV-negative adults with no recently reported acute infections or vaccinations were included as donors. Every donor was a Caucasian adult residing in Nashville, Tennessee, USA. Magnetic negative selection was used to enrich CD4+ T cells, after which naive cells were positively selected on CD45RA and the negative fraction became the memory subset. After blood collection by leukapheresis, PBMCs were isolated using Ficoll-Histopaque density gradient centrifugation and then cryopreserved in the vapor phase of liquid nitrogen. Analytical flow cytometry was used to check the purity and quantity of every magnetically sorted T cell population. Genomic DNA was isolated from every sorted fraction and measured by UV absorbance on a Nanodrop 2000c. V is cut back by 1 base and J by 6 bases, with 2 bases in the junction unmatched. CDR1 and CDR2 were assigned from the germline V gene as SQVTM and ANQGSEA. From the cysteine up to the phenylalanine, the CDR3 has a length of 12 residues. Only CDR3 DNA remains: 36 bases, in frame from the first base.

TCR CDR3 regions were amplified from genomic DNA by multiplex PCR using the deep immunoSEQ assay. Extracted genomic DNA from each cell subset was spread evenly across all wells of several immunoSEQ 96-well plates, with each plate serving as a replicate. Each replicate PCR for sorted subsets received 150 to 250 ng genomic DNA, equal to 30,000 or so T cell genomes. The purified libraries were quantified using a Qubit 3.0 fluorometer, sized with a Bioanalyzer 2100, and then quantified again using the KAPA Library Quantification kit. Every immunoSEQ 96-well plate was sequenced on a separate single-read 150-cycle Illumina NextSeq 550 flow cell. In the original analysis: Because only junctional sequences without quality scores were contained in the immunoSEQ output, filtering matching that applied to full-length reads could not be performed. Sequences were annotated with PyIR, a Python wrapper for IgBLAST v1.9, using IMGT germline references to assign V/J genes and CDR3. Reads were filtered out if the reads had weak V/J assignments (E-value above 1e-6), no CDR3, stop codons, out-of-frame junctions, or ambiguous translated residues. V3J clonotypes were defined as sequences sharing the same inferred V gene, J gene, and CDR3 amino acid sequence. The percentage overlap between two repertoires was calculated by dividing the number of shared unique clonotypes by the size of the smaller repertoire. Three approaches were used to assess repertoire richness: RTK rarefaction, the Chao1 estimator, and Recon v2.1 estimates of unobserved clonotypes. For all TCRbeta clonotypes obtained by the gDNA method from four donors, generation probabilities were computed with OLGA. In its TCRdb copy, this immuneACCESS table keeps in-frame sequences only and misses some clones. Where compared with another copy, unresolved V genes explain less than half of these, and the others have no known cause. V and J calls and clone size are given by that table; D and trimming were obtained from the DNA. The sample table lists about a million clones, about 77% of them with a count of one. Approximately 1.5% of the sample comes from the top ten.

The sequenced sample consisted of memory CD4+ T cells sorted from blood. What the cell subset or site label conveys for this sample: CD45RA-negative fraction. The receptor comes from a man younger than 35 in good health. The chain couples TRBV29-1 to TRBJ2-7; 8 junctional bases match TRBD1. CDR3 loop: CSVEGDRGEQYF. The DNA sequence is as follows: TGCAGCGTTGAAGGCGACAGGGGCGAGCAGTACTTC.